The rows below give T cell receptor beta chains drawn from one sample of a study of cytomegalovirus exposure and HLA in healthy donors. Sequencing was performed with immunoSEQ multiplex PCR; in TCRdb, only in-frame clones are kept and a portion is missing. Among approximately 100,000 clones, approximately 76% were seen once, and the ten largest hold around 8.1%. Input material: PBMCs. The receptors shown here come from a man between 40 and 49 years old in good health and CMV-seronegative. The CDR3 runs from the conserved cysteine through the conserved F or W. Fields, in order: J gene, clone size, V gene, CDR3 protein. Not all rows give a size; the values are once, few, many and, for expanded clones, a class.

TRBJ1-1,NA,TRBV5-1,CASSSGQGATNTEAFF
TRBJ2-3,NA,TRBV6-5,CASKPKHPGSDTQYF
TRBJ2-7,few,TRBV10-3,CAISPGQTYEQYF
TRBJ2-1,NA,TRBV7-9,CASSLEGQGVVEQFF
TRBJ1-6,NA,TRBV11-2,CASSLVGGQAASPLHF
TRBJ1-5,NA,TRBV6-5,CASSYTGDQPQHF
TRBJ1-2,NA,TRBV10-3,CAISEIPGQSNGYTF
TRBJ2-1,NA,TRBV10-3,CAIRTSGQPNEQFF
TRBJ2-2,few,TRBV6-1,CASSVRGATGELFF
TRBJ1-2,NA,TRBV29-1,CSTTPDRDNYGYTF
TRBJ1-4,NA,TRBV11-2,CASSLWSSGEKLFF
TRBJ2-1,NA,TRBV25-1,CASSESGMAGEQFF
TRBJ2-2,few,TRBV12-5,CASGLAAGDTVLPNTGELFF
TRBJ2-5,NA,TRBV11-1,CASSLGPGREQETQYF
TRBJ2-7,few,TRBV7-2,CASSLVRVGEQYF
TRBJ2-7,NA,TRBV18,CASSPGRGAYEQYF
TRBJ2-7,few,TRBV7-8,CASSLRQSSYEQYF
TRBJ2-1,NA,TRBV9,CASSVGGFNSYNEQFF
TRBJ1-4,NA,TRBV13,CASSSDRGSGKLFF
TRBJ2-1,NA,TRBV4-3,CASSQDPVTGGRDEQFF
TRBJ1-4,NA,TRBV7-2,CASSWFRGNEKLFF
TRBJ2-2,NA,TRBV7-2,CASDFVETSGYTGELFF
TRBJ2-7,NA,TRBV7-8,CASSLRDEQYF
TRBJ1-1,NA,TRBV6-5,CASSYQGSETEAFF
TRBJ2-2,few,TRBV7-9,CASSSGTGGVGELFF
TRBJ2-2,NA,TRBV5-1,CASSLELAGRNTGELFF
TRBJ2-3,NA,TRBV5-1,CASSGGQGRTDTQYF
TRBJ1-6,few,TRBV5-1,CASSLGTAVGDNSPLHF
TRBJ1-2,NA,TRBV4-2,CASSQPGQGFPSYGYTF
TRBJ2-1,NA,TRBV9,CASSVSGGAGDEQFF
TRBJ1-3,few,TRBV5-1,CASSSEPGNTIYF
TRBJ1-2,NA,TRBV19,CASSPRTGGLNYGYTF
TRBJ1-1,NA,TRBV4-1,CASSPIEEGQAFF
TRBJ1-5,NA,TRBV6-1,CASSEVPGGNQPQHF
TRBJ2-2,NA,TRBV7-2,CASSARTSRKIGELFF
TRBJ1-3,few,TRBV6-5,CASSYSRQLGNTIYF
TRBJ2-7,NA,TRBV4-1,CASSLDRTYEQYF
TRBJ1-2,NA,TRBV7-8,CASSFQGNYGYTF
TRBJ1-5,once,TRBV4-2,CASSQETDRGGNQPQHF
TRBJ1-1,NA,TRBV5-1,CASSGGQGASTEAFF
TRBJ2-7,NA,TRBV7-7,CASSMGQGGEQYF
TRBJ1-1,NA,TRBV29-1,CSVGRGNTEAFF
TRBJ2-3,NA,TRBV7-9,CASSIGTSGGSTDTQYF
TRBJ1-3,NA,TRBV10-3,CAISETGSGNTIYF
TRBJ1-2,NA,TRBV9,CASSVVSDTYYGYTF
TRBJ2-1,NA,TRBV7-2,CASSRELAGDNEQFF
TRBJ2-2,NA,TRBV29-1,CSVQGLSTGELFF
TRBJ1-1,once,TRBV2,CASRLTVNTEAFF
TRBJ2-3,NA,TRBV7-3,CASSAGFATDTQYF
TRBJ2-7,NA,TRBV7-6,CASSLAQGDEQYF
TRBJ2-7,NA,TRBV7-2,CASRSAGYEQYF
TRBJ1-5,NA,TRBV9,CASSVGASGPQHF
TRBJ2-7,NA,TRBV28,CASRSTGYYEQYF